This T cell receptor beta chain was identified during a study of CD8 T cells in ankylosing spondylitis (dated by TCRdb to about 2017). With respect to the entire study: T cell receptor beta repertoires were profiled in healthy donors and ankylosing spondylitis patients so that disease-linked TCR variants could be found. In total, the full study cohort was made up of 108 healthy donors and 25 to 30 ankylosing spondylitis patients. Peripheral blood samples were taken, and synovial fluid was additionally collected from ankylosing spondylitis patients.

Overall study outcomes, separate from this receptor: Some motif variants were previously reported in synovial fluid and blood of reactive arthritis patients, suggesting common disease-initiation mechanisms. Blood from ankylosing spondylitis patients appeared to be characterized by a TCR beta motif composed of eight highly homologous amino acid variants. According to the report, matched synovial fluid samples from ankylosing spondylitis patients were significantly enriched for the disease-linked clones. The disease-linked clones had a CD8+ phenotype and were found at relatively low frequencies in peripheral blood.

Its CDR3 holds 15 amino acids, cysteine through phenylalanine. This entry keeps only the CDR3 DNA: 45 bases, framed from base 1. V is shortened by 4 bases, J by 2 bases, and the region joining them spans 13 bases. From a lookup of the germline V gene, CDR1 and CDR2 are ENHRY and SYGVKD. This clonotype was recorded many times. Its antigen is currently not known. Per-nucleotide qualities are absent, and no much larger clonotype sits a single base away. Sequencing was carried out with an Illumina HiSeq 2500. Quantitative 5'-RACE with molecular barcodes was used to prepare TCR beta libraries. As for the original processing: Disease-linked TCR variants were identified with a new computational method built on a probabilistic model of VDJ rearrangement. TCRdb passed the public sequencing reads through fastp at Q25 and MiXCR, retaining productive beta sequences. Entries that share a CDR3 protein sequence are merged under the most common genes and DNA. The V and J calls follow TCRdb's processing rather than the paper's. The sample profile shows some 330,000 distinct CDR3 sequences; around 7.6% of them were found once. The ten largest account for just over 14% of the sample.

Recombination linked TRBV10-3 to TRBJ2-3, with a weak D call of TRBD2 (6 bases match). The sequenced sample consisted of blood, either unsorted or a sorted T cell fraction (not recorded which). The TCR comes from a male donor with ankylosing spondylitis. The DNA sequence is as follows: TGTGCCATCAGTGCCGGGACTCCCAACACAGATACGCAGTATTTT. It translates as CAISAGTPNTDTQYF.